Sequencing of this T cell receptor (beta chain) was carried out in a study of early T cells in non-severe SARS-CoV-2 infection listed by TCRdb under 2021. A note on the overall study: Because TCR sequencing was done on bulk RNA from unsorted whole blood, the alpha and beta chains could not be paired.

Study-wide conclusions, independent of this receptor: Matching against VDJdb was skewed toward anti-spike CD8 responses, likely underestimated virus-specific expansions, and missed private and CD4 specificities.

This clonotype was observed a handful of times. Its antigen has not been determined. No base-level quality is on record; no much larger clone is a single base apart. Libraries were made using 5' RACE. The listed sequencing device is NextSeq 500. Unique molecular identifiers were attached to individual cDNA molecules in the TCR library protocol so that sequencing error and PCR bias could be corrected. TCR alpha and beta chains were both sequenced, and the abundances of alpha and beta sequences in each sample were closely correlated with each other. In the authors' own workflow: Decombinator V4 was used to annotate TCR sequences for V gene, J gene and CDR3. TCRs were defined as expanded if a significant change between any two time points was detected under a Poisson model with p below 0.0001. Abundances of TCRs were expressed as counts per million after normalisation to the total number of TCRs sequenced in each sample. VDJdb, accessed 1 November 2021, was searched for CMV, EBV and SARS-CoV-2 annotated TCRs, with TCRs annotated for multiple antigens excluded. The raw public reads went through TCRdb reprocessing: fastp at Q25, MiXCR clone calling, in-frame beta chains kept. Rows are unified per CDR3 protein, each entry keeping the most common DNA and genes. The V and J calls and clone size come from TCRdb's table, not from the authors' own analysis. This sample has approximately 75,000 distinct CDR3 sequences in its table, and approximately 4.5% of those were observed once. In total, the top ten clones hold roughly 3.6% of the sample.

This was a case-control study nested in a cohort of healthcare workers in London, UK, who had nasopharyngeal swab PCR tests and blood samples taken every week. Healthcare workers were enrolled in the week of the UK lockdown, from 23 to 31 March 2020, and were followed every week for up to roughly 15 weeks. The clonotype comes from an adult who was a healthcare worker with PCR-confirmed SARS-CoV-2 infection or an uninfected control (not recorded which). The donor label of this sample is uncertain. The sample in question was whole blood, obtained at baseline.

The base sequence is TGTGCCAGTAGTATAAATCTCGAGCCCCAGCATTTT. This encodes CASSINLEPQHF. Recombination joined TRBV19 with TRBJ1-5; the D gene is unclear. CDR1 is given as LNHDA and CDR2 as SQIVND, both from the germline V gene (reference sequence). The CDR3 covers 12 residues, taking in both the cysteine and the phenylalanine. The CDR3 DNA has 36 bases and is translated from base 1. V and J lose 2 bases and 8 bases, and a span of 7 bases separates them.